The text below deals with one T cell receptor (beta chain). The data stem from a study of blood T cells in healthy people across ages. Combining a sample-barcoded 5' primer with a J-beta primer mix, a second PCR ran for about 7 to 11 cycles. From the 5' RACE reads, TCRdb called clonotypes with MiXCR, one entry per CDR3 protein. The profile shows approximately 1.5 million distinct CDR3 sequences, roughly 32% of them singletons. Germline lookup yields CDR1 DFQATT and CDR2 SNEGSKA (reference sequence). V lost 3 bases to trimming and J lost 6 bases; unmatched junction nucleotides: 6. The CDR3 runs to 14 residues. The individuals who served as donors were healthy Caucasians living in Russia, aged about 6 to 100.

The J gene is TRBJ2-7, the V gene TRBV20-1; 12 bases map to TRBD1. The sample comprised blood. The TCR was taken from a woman aged 30 to 39 in good health. Here the CDR3 reads CSASPGTGGAEQYF. The CDR3 bases are TGCAGTGCTAGCCCCGGGACAGGGGGCGCCGAGCAGTACTTC.